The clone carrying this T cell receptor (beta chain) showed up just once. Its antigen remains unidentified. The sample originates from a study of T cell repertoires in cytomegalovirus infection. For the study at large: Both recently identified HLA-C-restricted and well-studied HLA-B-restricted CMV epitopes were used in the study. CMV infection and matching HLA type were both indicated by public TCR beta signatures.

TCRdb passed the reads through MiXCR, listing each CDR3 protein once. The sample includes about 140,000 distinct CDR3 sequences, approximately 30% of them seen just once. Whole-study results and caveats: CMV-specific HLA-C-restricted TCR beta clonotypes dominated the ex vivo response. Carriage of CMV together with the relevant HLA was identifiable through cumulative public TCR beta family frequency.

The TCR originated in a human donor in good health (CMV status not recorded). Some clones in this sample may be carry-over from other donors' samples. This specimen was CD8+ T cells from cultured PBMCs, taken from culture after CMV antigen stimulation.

For the CDR3, the DNA is TGTGCCAGTAGTATCGGCGGGGGGGCGCGGAATGAGCAGTTCTTC. It specifies CASSIGGGARNEQFF. This chain links TRBV19 with TRBJ2-1, with 9 positions matching TRBD2. V lost 3 bases to trimming and J lost 7 bases; unmatched junction nucleotides: 7. The CDR3 runs 15 residues. Germline V gives CDR1 LNHDA, CDR2 SQIVND (reference sequence).